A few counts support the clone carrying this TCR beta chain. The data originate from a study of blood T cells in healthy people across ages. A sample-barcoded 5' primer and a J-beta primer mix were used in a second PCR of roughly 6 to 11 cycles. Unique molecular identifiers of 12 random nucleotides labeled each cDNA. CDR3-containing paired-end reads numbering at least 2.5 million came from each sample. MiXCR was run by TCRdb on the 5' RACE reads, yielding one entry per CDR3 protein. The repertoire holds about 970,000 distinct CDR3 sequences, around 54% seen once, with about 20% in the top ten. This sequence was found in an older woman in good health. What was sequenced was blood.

The CDR3 coding sequence is TGTGCCAGCAGCTTGGACAGGGGTATGAATCAGCCCCAGCATTTT. Protein: CASSLDRGMNQPQHF. J is TRBJ1-5 and V is TRBV7-9; 9 bases align to TRBD1. Germline V CDR1 and CDR2: SEHNR, FQNEAQ (reference sequence). V trimming: 3 bases; J trimming: 4 bases; junction bases outside the gene matches: 4. The CDR3 runs to 15 residues.